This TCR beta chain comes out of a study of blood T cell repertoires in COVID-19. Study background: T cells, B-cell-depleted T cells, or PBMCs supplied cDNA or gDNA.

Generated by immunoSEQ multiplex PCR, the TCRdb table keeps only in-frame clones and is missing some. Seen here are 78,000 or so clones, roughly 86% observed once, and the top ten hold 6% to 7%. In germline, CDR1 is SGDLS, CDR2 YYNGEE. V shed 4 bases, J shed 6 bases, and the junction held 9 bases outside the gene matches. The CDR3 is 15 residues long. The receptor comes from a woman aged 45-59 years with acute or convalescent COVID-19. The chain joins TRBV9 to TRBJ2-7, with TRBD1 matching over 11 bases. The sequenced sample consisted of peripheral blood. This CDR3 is CASSPRTGGRGEQYF. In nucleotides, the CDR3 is TGTGCCAGCAGCCCCCGGACAGGGGGCAGGGGCGAGCAGTACTTC.